This T cell receptor beta chain was identified during a study of shared clonotypes between healthy human individuals. The assay ran at deep level. Sequencing was performed with immunoSEQ multiplex PCR; in TCRdb, only in-frame clones are kept and a portion is missing. Among approximately 980,000 clones listed, approximately 80% were seen once. V was clipped by 3 bases and J by 6 bases, with 8 bases between them. CDR3 length equals 13 residues. In germline, CDR1 is MDHEN, CDR2 SYDVKM. Nashville, Tennessee was home to all donors, each a Caucasian adult. The CD4+ fraction was divided into a CD45RA+ naive subset and a CD45RA-negative memory subset. Study-wide results and caveats: A reduction in generation probabilities was seen for non-shared clonotypes relative to those shared by all four donors.

Concerning this clone itself: Antigen: not known.

The V call is TRBV28, the J call TRBJ1-4; D call uncertain. The sample comprised memory CD4+ T cells sorted from blood. Subset of the sample: CD45RA-negative fraction. This receptor was obtained from a man younger than 35 in good health. CDR3 loop: CASSFVMDEKLFF. The DNA of the CDR3 is TGTGCCAGCAGTTTTGTCATGGATGAAAAACTGTTTTTT. Using reference TRBV28 and TRBJ1-4 for the parts outside the CDR3, the full variable domain is DVKVTQSSRYLVKRTGEKVFLECVQDMDHENMFWYRQDPGLGLRLIYFSYDVKMKEKGDIPEGYSVSREKKERFSLILESASTNQTSMYLCASSFVMDEKLFFGSGTQLSVL.